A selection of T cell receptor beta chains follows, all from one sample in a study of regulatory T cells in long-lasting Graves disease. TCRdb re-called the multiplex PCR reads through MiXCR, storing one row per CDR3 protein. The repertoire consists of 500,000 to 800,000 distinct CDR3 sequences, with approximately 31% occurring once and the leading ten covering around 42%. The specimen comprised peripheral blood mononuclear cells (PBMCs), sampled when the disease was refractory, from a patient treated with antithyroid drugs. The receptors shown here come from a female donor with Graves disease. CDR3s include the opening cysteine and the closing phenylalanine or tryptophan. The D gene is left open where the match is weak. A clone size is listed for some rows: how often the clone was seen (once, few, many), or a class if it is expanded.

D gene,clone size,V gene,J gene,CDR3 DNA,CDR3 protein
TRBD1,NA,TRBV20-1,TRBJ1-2,TGCAGTGCTACAACCGGGACAGGGGATAAAGGCTACACCTTC,CSATTGTGDKGYTF
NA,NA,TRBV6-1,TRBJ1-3,TGTGCCAGCAGGACAGATTCTGGAAACACCATATATTTT,CASRTDSGNTIYF
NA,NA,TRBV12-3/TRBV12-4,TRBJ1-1,TGTGCCAGCAACCTTGGCCCGTACCGCAACACTGAAGCTTTCTTT,CASNLGPYRNTEAFF
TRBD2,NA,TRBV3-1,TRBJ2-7,TGTGCCAGCAGCCCCTCCTTAAGCGGGAGGGGCGAGCAGTACTTC,CASSPSLSGRGEQYF
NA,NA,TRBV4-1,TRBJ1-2,TGCGCCAGCAGCCAGCCAATCTCCGGGACAAAGAAAGGCGGCTACACCTTC,CASSQPISGTKKGGYTF
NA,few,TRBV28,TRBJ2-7,TGTGCCAGCAGTTTCCCCCCCCCCGCCGAGCAGTACTTC,CASSFPPPAEQYF
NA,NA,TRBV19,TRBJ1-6,TGTGCCAGTAGTGATCGAAGTGGGCGGGACAAGGCCATTCAACCCCTCCACTTT,CASSDRSGRDKAIQPLHF
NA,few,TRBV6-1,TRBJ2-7,TGTGCCAGCAGAACCTTGGTGGTAGAAGAGCAGTACTTC,CASRTLVVEEQYF
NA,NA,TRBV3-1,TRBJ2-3,TGTGCCAGCAGCCAAGGAACGGGACGGAAGACAGATACGCAATATTTT,CASSQGTGRKTDTQYF
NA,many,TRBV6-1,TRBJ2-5,TGTGCCAGCAGTGAATCAGGAGGGCCCCGGCGAGAGACCCAGTACTTC,CASSESGGPRRETQYF
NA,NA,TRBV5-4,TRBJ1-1,TGTGCCAGCAGCGAGGACAGAATGAACACTGAAGCTTTCTTT,CASSEDRMNTEAFF
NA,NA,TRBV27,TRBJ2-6,TGTGCCAGCAGTTTGGAAATCGGGGCCAACGTCCTGACTTTC,CASSLEIGANVLTF
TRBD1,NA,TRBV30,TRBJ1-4,TGTGCCGGGACAGTGAATGAAAAACTGTTTTTT,CAGTVNEKLFF
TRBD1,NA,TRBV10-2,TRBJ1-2,TGCGCCAGCAGGGACTGGGACAGTTCAAGCTACACCTTC,CASRDWDSSSYTF
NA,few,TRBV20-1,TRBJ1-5,TGCAGTGCTAGTAGCCTTGACCCAATTTCGAGCAATCAGCCCCAGCATTTT,CSASSLDPISSNQPQHF
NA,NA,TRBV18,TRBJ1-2,TGTGCCAGCTCACCCAACCCACGGACTAGCAACGGCTACACCTTC,CASSPNPRTSNGYTF
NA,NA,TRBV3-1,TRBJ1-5,TGTGCCAGCAGCACTTCAACCGGGACACCCTTCGGTCAGCCCCAGCATTTT,CASSTSTGTPFGQPQHF
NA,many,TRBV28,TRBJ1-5,TGTGCCAGCAGTTTATACGGTCGGGCTAATAGCAATCAGCCCCAGCATTTT,CASSLYGRANSNQPQHF
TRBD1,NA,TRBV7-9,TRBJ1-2,TGTGCCAGCAGCCTACCAGGGGGCACTAACTATGGCTACACCTTC,CASSLPGGTNYGYTF
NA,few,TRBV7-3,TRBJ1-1,TGTGCCAGCAGCTCGAGTTCTGTACAAACTGAAGCTTTCTTT,CASSSSSVQTEAFF
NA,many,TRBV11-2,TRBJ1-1,TGTGCCAGCAGCAACTATTTCCAGATGGACAGCTCACACACTGAAGCTTTCTTT,CASSNYFQMDSSHTEAFF
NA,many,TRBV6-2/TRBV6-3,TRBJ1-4,TGTGCCAGCGGCTGGTCAACGGGAGGCGAAAAACTGTTTTTT,CASGWSTGGEKLFF
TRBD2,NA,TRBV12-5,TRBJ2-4,TGTGCTAGTGGTGCGAGACTAGCGGGAGGGAACCCTAATGGCAAAAACATTCAGTACTTC,CASGARLAGGNPNGKNIQYF
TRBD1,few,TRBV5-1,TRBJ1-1,TGCGCCAGCAGCGCCCAGGGGGGTTCCACTGAAGCTTTCTTT,CASSAQGGSTEAFF
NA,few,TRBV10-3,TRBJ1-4,TGTGCCATCAGTGCTTCCGGGGTCGAAAAACTGTTTTTT,CAISASGVEKLFF
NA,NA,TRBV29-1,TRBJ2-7,TGCAGCGTTGAAGAACAGGGCCCCTACGAGCAGTACTTC,CSVEEQGPYEQYF